The 8 T cell receptor beta chains presented below share a single source sample, sequenced in a study of cytomegalovirus exposure and HLA in healthy donors. Use of 60 Vbeta and 13 Jbeta primers characterized the PCR. The table came from immunoSEQ multiplex PCR; TCRdb's copy has only in-frame clones and leaves some out. Of 150,000 to 200,000 clones listed, over 60% are singletons. The sample was PBMCs. These receptors all come from a woman aged 40-49 years in good health and CMV-seronegative.

The chain combines TRBV7-2 with TRBJ1-6; D uncertain. The CDR3 sequence is 13 residues long. CDR1 is SGHTA, CDR2 FQGNSA, per germline. The V end was cut by 0 bases, the J end by 8 bases, with 5 bases between. The CDR3 sequence is CASSLARYSPLHF. The DNA of the CDR3 is TGTGCCAGCAGCTTAGCACGGTATTCACCCCTCCACTTT.

This clone has only a few counts. The rearrangement joins TRBV28 to TRBJ1-2; D is undetermined. This CDR3 has 11 residues. Germline assignment: CDR1 MDHEN and CDR2 SYDVKM. V was clipped by 10 bases and J by 2 bases, with 8 bases between them. The CDR3 reads CATVSNYGYTF. As DNA, the CDR3 is TGTGCCACCGTGTCCAACTATGGCTACACCTTC.

The table lists this clone with a count of one. The sample holds other DNA sequences that translate to the same CDR3. This rearrangement joins TRBV6-1 to TRBJ2-1, with D possibly TRBD1 on 6 matching bases. V lost 2 bases to trimming and J lost 3 bases, with 11 bases between them. This CDR3 is 15 amino acids long. The V gene's germline CDR1 is MNHNS and CDR2 SASEGT. The CDR3 DNA follows: TGTGCCAGCAGTGAATTGGGACACCTCTACAATGAGCAGTTCTTC. Protein product: CASSELGHLYNEQFF.

The chain couples TRBV7-8 to TRBJ2-7, with 8 bases fitting TRBD1. Germline CDR1 reads SGHVS; CDR2 reads FQNEAQ. The length of the CDR3 is 16 residues. Germline trimming cut 6 bases from V and 0 bases from J; bases unmatched to any gene: 10. CDR3 in DNA: TGTGCCAGCAGGTTTGACAGGGGCATTAGCTCCTACGAGCAGTACTTC. This sequence encodes CASRFDRGISSYEQYF.

This chain joins TRBV4-1 and TRBJ1-4, with D uncertain. The germline V and J ends were trimmed by 0 bases and 8 bases, with 13 bases remaining between them. The CDR3 contains 15 residues. CDR1 MGHRA and CDR2 YSYEKL come from the germline V gene. The CDR3 region has the DNA TGCGCCAGCAGCCAAGAATGGGGAGGTGGAGAAAAACTGTTTTTT. It codes for CASSQEWGGGEKLFF.

This clone has just one count. The chain carries TRBV19 and TRBJ1-5, with TRBD1 as a possible D gene (6 bases). The CDR3 extends over 14 amino acids. Trimming shortened V by 8 bases and J by 0 bases, and 11 bases separated the two germline ends. The germline V gene has CDR1 LNHDA and CDR2 SQIVND (reference sequence). In nucleotides, the CDR3 is TGTGCCAGTCACGGACAGAATAGCAATCAGCCCCAGCATTTT. Amino acid sequence: CASHGQNSNQPQHF.

In DNA, the CDR3 is TGTGCCAGCAGAACACAGGGATCGGATGGCTACACCTTC. Amino acid sequence: CASRTQGSDGYTF. The V call is TRBV6-5, the J call TRBJ1-2; D is perhaps TRBD1 (6 bases). V was cut by 6 bases and J by 6 bases, with 14 bases left in between. Germline V gene data show CDR1 as MNHEY and CDR2 as SVGAGI. The CDR3 loop spans 13 amino acids.

The CDR3 coding sequence is TGTGCCAGCAGCTTGGGTTCGGGACAGGGAATCGACGAGCAGTACTTC. This gives the protein CASSLGSGQGIDEQYF. The genes are TRBV5-4 and TRBJ2-7, with TRBD1 matching 9 bases. Unmatched junction bases numbered 9, after V lost 0 bases and J lost 5 bases. The CDR3 totals 16 residues. In germline, CDR1 is SGHNT, CDR2 YYREEE (reference sequence).